This paragraph covers one T cell receptor (beta chain) sequence. Primers for the PCR totalled 60 Vbeta and 13 Jbeta. Sequencing used immunoSEQ multiplex PCR; TCRdb keeps in-frame clones, though not all of them. The repertoire table contains around 130,000 clones. This entry comes from a study of cytomegalovirus exposure and HLA in healthy donors. Germline loops: CDR1 SGHTA, CDR2 FQGTGA. The V and J ends lost 1 base and 8 bases respectively, with 10 bases between them. The CDR3 is made up of 13 amino acids. This sequence was found in a woman aged 35 to 49 in good health and CMV-seronegative. The rearrangement joins TRBV7-3 to TRBJ2-3; D remains unclear. Sequencing was done on a sample of PBMCs. The CDR3 is CASSLKSTGTQYF. CDR3 bases: TGTGCCAGCAGCTTAAAATCCACGGGTACGCAGTATTTT.